This T cell receptor beta chain comes out of a study of T cell responses to AZD1222 COVID-19 vaccine. Study-level information: Analyses pooled second doses at about 4 or about 12 weeks.

Points from the study as a whole: The span of vaccine-associated CD4 TCRs extended across spike, with dominance at 160-218 and 743-854. Compared with day 0, the breadth and depth of the Spike-specific TCR repertoire rose significantly after two doses of AZD1222. Clonal diversity was possibly underestimated, and the donors were mostly white British, with more females.

About this clone: Antigen unknown.

Data came from immunoSEQ multiplex PCR; TCRdb stores just in-frame clones and leaves some out. Among approximately 50,000 clones listed, around 80% were seen once. Germline CDR1 and CDR2: SGHTA and FQGNSA. Trimming cost V 5 bases and J 4 bases; bases outside gene matches: 5. This CDR3 region has 14 residues. Sequencing was performed on peripheral blood, taken on day 0 of AZD1222 vaccination. The chain uses TRBV7-2 and TRBJ1-1, with TRBD1 matching over 9 bases. The clonotype originates from an adult in good health. For the CDR3, the DNA is TGTGCCAGCAGCACCGGACAGGGGCTCACTGAAGCTTTCTTT. It is translated as CASSTGQGLTEAFF.